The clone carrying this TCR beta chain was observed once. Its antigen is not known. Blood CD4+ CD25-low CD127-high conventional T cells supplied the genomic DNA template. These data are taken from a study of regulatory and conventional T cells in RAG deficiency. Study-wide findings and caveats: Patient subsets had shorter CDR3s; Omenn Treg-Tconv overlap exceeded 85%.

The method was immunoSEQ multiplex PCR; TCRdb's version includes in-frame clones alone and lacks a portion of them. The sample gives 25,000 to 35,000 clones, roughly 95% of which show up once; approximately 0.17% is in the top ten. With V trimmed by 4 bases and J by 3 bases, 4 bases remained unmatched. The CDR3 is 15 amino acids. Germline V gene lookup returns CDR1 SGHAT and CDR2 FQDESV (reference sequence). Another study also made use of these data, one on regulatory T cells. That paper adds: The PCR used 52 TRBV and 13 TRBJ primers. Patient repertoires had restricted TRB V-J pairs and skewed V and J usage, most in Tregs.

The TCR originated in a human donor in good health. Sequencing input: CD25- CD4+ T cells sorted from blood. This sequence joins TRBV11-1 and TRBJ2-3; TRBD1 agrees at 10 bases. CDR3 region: CASSSTGGETDTQYF. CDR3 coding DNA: TGTGCCAGCAGCTCGACAGGGGGCGAGACAGATACGCAGTATTTT.